The 24 T cell receptor beta chains listed next were all sequenced from one sample in a study of Ad26.COV2.S vaccination and SARS-CoV-2 variants. Assay used: immunoSEQ multiplex PCR; TCRdb lists only in-frame clones, some missing. In the table there are about 410,000 clones, about nine tenths of which are singletons. Treatment meaning: roughly 20 received Ad26.COV2.S at low or high dose, single or two shots; about 5 received placebo; per-sample allocation not given. It was on day 63 after the first vaccine or placebo injection that samples were taken. Sample: peripheral blood, taken in a trial of Ad26.COV2.S vaccine versus placebo. The receptor source for this set is a person aged 18-65 years who received the Ad26.COV2.S COVID-19 vaccine or a placebo.

CDR3 residues: CASSQEGGSDTDTQYF. The CDR3 DNA follows: TGCGCCAGCAGCCAAGAAGGTGGCTCCGACACAGATACGCAGTATTTT. The V call is TRBV4-3, the J call TRBJ2-3; D remains ambiguous. The germline gives CDR1 LGHNA, CDR2 YSLEER. The CDR3 extends over 16 amino acids. Trimming left V 0 bases short and J 2 bases short, with 12 bases between.

The chain combines TRBV7-9 with TRBJ2-2; D ambiguous. The CDR3 loop spans 11 amino acids. The V and J ends lost 5 bases and 7 bases respectively, with 5 bases between them. Germline assignment: CDR1 SEHNR and CDR2 FQNEAQ (reference sequence). The CDR3 bases are TGTGCCAGCAGCGATCTCGGGGAGCTGTTTTTT. Translating it yields CASSDLGELFF.

This clone was seen repeatedly, ten times or more. The chain joins TRBV5-4 to TRBJ1-1; 10 bases map to TRBD1. Germline CDR1 is SGHNT and CDR2 is YYREEE (reference sequence). Trimming took 5 bases from V and 7 from J; bases not matched to a gene: 5. The CDR3 is 13 residues long. This CDR3 reads CASRDRGVGEAFF. For the CDR3, the DNA is TGTGCCAGCAGGGACAGGGGGGTCGGTGAAGCTTTCTTT.

J is TRBJ1-5 and V is TRBV6-2 or TRBV6-3; 12 bases fit TRBD1. This CDR3 comprises 17 residues. The ends lost 5 bases at V and 6 bases at J; junction bases unmatched: 11. The V gene's germline CDR1 is MNHEY and CDR2 SVGEGT. CDR3 DNA: TGTGCCAGCAGTCCCCGGGACAGGGGGCGCCGGGGTCAGCCCCAGCATTTT. Translating it yields CASSPRDRGRRGQPQHF.

V gene TRBV4-3 combines with J gene TRBJ2-3; tentatively, D is TRBD2 (5 bases). Germline V gene data show CDR1 as LGHNA and CDR2 as YSLEER. Trimming stripped 3 bases from V and 0 bases from J, with 16 bases between. This CDR3 contains 17 residues. CDR3 sequence reads: CASSQWVAGGSTDTQYF. CDR3 DNA sequence: TGCGCCAGCAGCCAGTGGGTGGCAGGAGGTAGCACAGATACGCAGTATTTT.

The V call is TRBV4-1, the J call TRBJ2-1; 9 bases map to TRBD2. Losses at the gene ends were 1 base for V and 5 bases for J; bases not matched to a gene: 12. This CDR3 is 18 amino acids long. The V gene's germline CDR1 is MGHRA and CDR2 YSYEKL. The CDR3: CASSQGIVKEREDNEQFF. CDR3 sequence (DNA): TGCGCCAGCAGCCAAGGCATCGTGAAGGAGCGGGAGGACAATGAGCAGTTCTTC.

This clone has just a few counts. The chain uses TRBV6-2 or TRBV6-3 and TRBJ2-1, with D hard to call. This CDR3 is 13 amino acids long. Trimming took 2 bases from V and 6 from J, leaving 8 bases between them. Germline CDR1 is MNHEY and CDR2 is SVGEGT. This CDR3 is CASSYRTINEQFF. The CDR3 nucleotides are TGTGCCAGCAGTTACCGCACAATCAATGAGCAGTTCTTC.

The gene calls are TRBV30 and TRBJ1-5, with D hard to call. There are 12 residues in the CDR3. V was shortened by 3 bases and J by 8 bases, with 11 bases between the two germline ends. CDR1 and CDR2 (germline): GTSNPN, SVGIG (reference sequence). CDR3 coding DNA: TGTGCCTGGAGCCGGTTTGAGGAGCCCCAGCATTTT. Translated, it gives CAWSRFEEPQHF. Complete variable domain (other parts from reference TRBV30 and TRBJ1-5): SQTIHQWPATLVQPVGSPLSLECTVEGTSNPNLYWYRQAAGRGLQLLFYSVGIGQISSEVPQNLSASRPQDRQFILSSKKLLLSDSGFYLCAWSRFEEPQHFGDGTRLSIL.

The rearrangement links TRBV7-9 to TRBJ1-5, with 7 positions matching TRBD1. The CDR3 extends over 14 amino acids. Germline CDR1 SEHNR, CDR2 FQNEAQ (reference sequence). V was clipped by 3 bases and J by 3 bases; unmatched bases: 2. The CDR3 nucleotides are TGTGCCAGCAGCTTGGGGACAGTCAATCAGCCCCAGCATTTT. As protein: CASSLGTVNQPQHF.

The gene calls are TRBV7-7 and TRBJ2-1, with 8 bases identical to TRBD2. Germline V gene sequence: CDR1 SSHAT, CDR2 FNYEAQ (reference sequence). This CDR3 has 16 amino acids. V was clipped by 5 bases and J by 8 bases; unmatched bases: 14. CDR3 nucleotides: TGTGCCAGCAGCATGGCAGGTAGCGGGATAGGCGATGAGCAGTTCTTC. This gives the protein CASSMAGSGIGDEQFF.

V and J are TRBV6-5 and TRBJ1-2; D is perhaps TRBD1 (5 bases). Germline V gene data show CDR1 as MNHEY and CDR2 as SVGAGI. V was trimmed by 5 bases and J by 10 bases, leaving 14 bases between them. This CDR3 spans 12 amino acids. CDR3 nucleotide sequence: TGTGCCAGCAGTCCCCGGGACCGACACTACACCTTC. Amino acid sequence: CASSPRDRHYTF.

V is TRBV5-4 and J is TRBJ2-1, with 10 positions matching TRBD1. Per the germline V gene, CDR1 is SGHNT and CDR2 is YYREEE (reference sequence). The CDR3 spans 15 residues. V was clipped by 4 bases and J by 8 bases; unmatched bases: 9. CDR3 coding DNA: TGTGCCAGCAGCCCCGGGACAGGGGTTGGGGATGAGCAGTTCTTC. Protein product: CASSPGTGVGDEQFF.

The chain links TRBV27 to TRBJ1-1; 9 bases match TRBD1. Looked up from germline, CDR1 is MNHEY and CDR2 is SMNVEV (reference sequence). V lost 5 bases to trimming and J lost 3 bases; unmatched junction nucleotides: 13. The CDR3 contains 17 residues. CDR3 sequence reads: CASSPRGQGKLDTEAFF. The CDR3 nucleotides read TGTGCCAGCAGTCCGAGGGGACAGGGAAAGCTTGACACTGAAGCTTTCTTT.

V and J are TRBV3-1 (or the pseudogene TRBV3-2) and TRBJ2-1; 10 nucleotides line up with TRBD1. CDR1 and CDR2 (germline): LGHDT, YNNKEL (reference sequence). CDR3 length equals 16 residues. V trimming: 0 bases; J trimming: 5 bases; junction bases outside the gene matches: 4. CDR3 bases: TGTGCCAGCAGCCAAGATGGTGACAGGGGGCACAATGAGCAGTTCTTC. This gives the protein CASSQDGDRGHNEQFF.

V gene TRBV4-2 combines with J gene TRBJ2-2; D perhaps matches TRBD1 (5 bases). Germline V CDR1 and CDR2: LGHNA, YNFKEQ. The V gene lost 1 base and the J gene lost 5 bases, with 14 bases spanning the gap. The CDR3 consists of 16 residues. The CDR3 protein is CASSQVLRARTGELFF. In DNA, the CDR3 is TGTGCCAGCAGCCAAGTGCTCAGGGCAAGAACCGGGGAGCTGTTTTTT.

The chain links TRBV30 to TRBJ2-1; D is unclear. The CDR3 totals 12 residues. V gave up 2 bases and J gave up 8 bases, with 10 bases separating them. Germline V gene lookup returns CDR1 GTSNPN and CDR2 SVGIG (reference sequence). The CDR3 region has the DNA TGTGCCTGGAGTAGGCTTTTCGATGAGCAGTTCTTC. It translates to CAWSRLFDEQFF.

This sequence joins TRBV11-2 and TRBJ2-1, with 14 bases identical to TRBD2. Trimming took 1 base from V and 5 from J; bases not matched to a gene: 7. The CDR3 consists of 18 residues. Germline V gene data show CDR1 as SGHAT and CDR2 as FQNNGV. CDR3 region: CASSLGLGLAGAHNEQFF. CDR3 sequence (DNA): TGTGCCAGCAGCTTAGGACTGGGACTAGCGGGAGCGCACAATGAGCAGTTCTTC. Full variable domain (remainder filled in from reference TRBV11-2 and TRBJ2-1): EAGVAQSPRYKIIEKRQSVAFWCNPISGHATLYWYQQILGQGPKLLIQFQNNGVVDDSQLPKDRFSAERLKGVDSTLKIQPAKLEDSAVYLCASSLGLGLAGAHNEQFFGPGTRLTVL.

The J gene is TRBJ1-4, the V gene TRBV18, with a possible D match to TRBD1 (5 bases). This CDR3 comprises 13 residues. Trimming took 3 bases from V and 8 from J, leaving 10 bases between them. Germline CDR1 reads KGHSH; CDR2 reads LQKENI. The CDR3 loop is CASSPGVSEKLFF. The CDR3 coding sequence is TGTGCCAGCTCACCGGGGGTTTCAGAAAAACTGTTTTTT.

The chain's CDR3 is CASKTSGTNTGELFF. As DNA, the CDR3 is TGCGCCAGCAAGACTAGCGGGACGAACACCGGGGAGCTGTTTTTT. The chain recombines TRBV5-1 with TRBJ2-2, with 11 nucleotides matching TRBD2. Trimming cost V 6 bases and J 0 bases; bases outside gene matches: 1. Germline lookup yields CDR1 SGHRS and CDR2 YFSETQ. This CDR3 is 15 amino acids long.

V and J are TRBV4-2 and TRBJ2-2; the D gene is possibly TRBD2 (6 bases). CDR1 and CDR2 from the germline V gene are LGHNA and YNFKEQ. V was trimmed by 0 bases and J by 1 base, leaving 15 bases between them. The CDR3 is 18 amino acids. The DNA for the CDR3 is TGTGCCAGCAGCCAAGAGCCCTCTAGGCGGGGGAACACCGGGGAGCTGTTTTTT. This translates into CASSQEPSRRGNTGELFF.

The chain joins TRBV9 to TRBJ2-7; TRBD2 aligns across 11 bases. This CDR3 contains 13 residues. The germline V gene encodes CDR1 SGDLS and CDR2 YYNGEE. The V segment lost 3 bases and the J segment 6 bases; nucleotides outside the gene matches: 2. Here the CDR3 reads CASSGTSGFEQYF. The CDR3 DNA is TGTGCCAGCAGCGGGACTAGCGGGTTCGAGCAGTACTTC.

This clone was observed a few times. The J gene is TRBJ2-2, the V gene TRBV5-4, with 8 bases fitting TRBD1. The CDR3 runs 17 residues. Germline V lookup: CDR1 SGHNT, CDR2 YYREEE (reference sequence). V shed 0 bases, J shed 4 bases, and the junction held 8 bases outside the gene matches. Written as DNA, the CDR3 is TGTGCCAGCAGCTTGGGGGTGGACAGGGCAAGCACCGGGGAGCTGTTTTTT. Translated: CASSLGVDRASTGELFF.

This chain uses TRBV4-3 with TRBJ2-2, with TRBD2 matching 8 bases. This CDR3 comprises 16 residues. Germline V gene sequence: CDR1 LGHNA, CDR2 YSLEER. Trimming at V came to 0 bases and at J to 4 bases, leaving 4 bases not matched to a gene. The CDR3 reads CASSQESGRVTGELFF. The CDR3 coding sequence is TGCGCCAGCAGCCAAGAGAGCGGGAGAGTCACCGGGGAGCTGTTTTTT.

This rearrangement joins TRBV19 to TRBJ1-4, with D uncertain. This CDR3 is built from 15 residues. CDR1 and CDR2 (germline): LNHDA, SQIVND (reference sequence). Trimming removed 6 bases from V and 3 bases from J, with 14 bases in between. The CDR3 DNA is TGTGCCAGTAGCGTCCAACACCCTCCTAATGAAAAACTGTTTTTT. It yields the protein CASSVQHPPNEKLFF.